The TCR beta chain under discussion was sequenced for a study of blood T cell repertoires in COVID-19. Study as a whole: PBMCs, B-cell-depleted T cells, or T cells were the source of the cDNA or gDNA that made up the material.

In the original workflow: By means of reference gene primer amplification, nucleated cell counts were estimated. TCRdb's table, derived via immunoSEQ multiplex PCR, lists solely in-frame clones and lacks some. V and J calls and clone size are those listed in that table; D and trimming were worked out from the DNA. There are about 240,000 clones in the sample; approximately 86% occur only once, and 2.6% lies in the top ten. This study enrolled people aged about 18 to 95 from around 26 US geographic areas. The CDR3 length is 13 residues. The germline V gene has CDR1 MNHEY and CDR2 SVGAGI. Trimming left V 0 bases short and J 4 bases short, with 6 bases between. A few counts support this clone.

This receptor was taken from a woman in her twenties or thirties with acute COVID-19. The chain recombines TRBV6-5 with TRBJ1-2; no definite D call. The specimen sequenced was PBMCs or T cells enriched from blood (not recorded which). CDR3 protein: CASSYSAAYGYTF. The CDR3 DNA follows: TGTGCCAGCAGTTACTCGGCGGCCTATGGCTACACCTTC.